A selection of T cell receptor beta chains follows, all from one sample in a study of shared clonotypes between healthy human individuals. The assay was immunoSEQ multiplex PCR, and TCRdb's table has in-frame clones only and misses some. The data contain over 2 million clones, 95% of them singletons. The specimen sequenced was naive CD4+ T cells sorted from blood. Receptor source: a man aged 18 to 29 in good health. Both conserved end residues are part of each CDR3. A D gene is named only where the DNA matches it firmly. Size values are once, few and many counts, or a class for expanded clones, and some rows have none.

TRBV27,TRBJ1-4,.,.,TGTGCCAGCAGTTCTGTCGGTGAAAAACTGTTTTTT,CASSSVGEKLFF
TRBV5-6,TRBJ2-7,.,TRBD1,TGTGCCAGCAGCTTATCGGGGACAGGGGGTTCACGGCAGTACTTC,CASSLSGTGGSRQYF
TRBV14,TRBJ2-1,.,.,TGTGCCAGCAGCCAAATACAGGGTAAGAGCTCCTACAATGAGCAGTTCTTC,CASSQIQGKSSYNEQFF
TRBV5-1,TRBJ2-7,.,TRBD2,TGCGCCAGCAGCTCGACAGCGGGGTCCTACGAGCAGTACTTC,CASSSTAGSYEQYF
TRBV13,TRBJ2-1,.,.,TGTGCCAGCAGCTTAGCCCCCGCGGCTCAGTTCTTC,CASSLAPAAQFF
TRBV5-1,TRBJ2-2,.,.,TGCGCCAGCAGCTCACGGGGCCGGGCGGCCGGGGAGCTGTTTTTT,CASSSRGRAAGELFF
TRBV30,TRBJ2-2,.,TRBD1,TGTGCCTGGAAAGCAGGGGGCTGGACCGGGGAGCTGTTTTTT,CAWKAGGWTGELFF
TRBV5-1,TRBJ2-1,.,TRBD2,TGCGCCAGCAGCTCTCCTAGCGGGAGGGCCGCTTACAATGAGCAGTTCTTC,CASSSPSGRAAYNEQFF
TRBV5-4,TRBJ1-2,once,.,TGTGCCAGCAGCACGGACAGTGGATACTATGGCTACACCTTC,CASSTDSGYYGYTF
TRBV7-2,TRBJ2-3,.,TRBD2,TGTGCCAGCAGCTCCGGACTAGCGGGAAACACAGATACGCAGTATTTT,CASSSGLAGNTDTQYF
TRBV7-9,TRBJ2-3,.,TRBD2,TGTGCCAGCAGCTCGGGGAGGGTACGTACGCAGTATTTT,CASSSGRVRTQYF
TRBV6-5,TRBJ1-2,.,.,TGTGCCAGCACCGCCGTGGGGAATGGCTACACCTTC,CASTAVGNGYTF
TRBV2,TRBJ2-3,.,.,TGTGCCAGCAGGGTGGGAACACCAACACACACAGATACGCAGTATTTT,CASRVGTPTHTDTQYF
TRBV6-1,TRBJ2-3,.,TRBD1,TGTGCCAGCAGTGTCGACAGGGGGATCACAGATACGCAGTATTTT,CASSVDRGITDTQYF
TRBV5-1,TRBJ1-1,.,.,TGCGCCAGCAGCTTAACTGGCGCCGTGAACACTGAAGCTTTCTTT,CASSLTGAVNTEAFF
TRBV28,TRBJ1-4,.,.,TGTGCCAGCAGTTTAGTTGTGGGCAGGAGTGAAAAACTGTTTTTT,CASSLVVGRSEKLFF
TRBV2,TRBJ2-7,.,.,TGTGCCAGCAGTGATTCCCGGGACAACTCCTACGAGCAGTACTTC,CASSDSRDNSYEQYF
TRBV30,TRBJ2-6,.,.,TGTGCCTGGAGCGGGGATGGGGGACCTGGGGCCAACGTCCTGACTTTC,CAWSGDGGPGANVLTF
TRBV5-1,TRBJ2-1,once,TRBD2,TGCGCCAGCAGTCAGGGAGGCGGGGGTGGCTACAATGAGCAGTTCTTC,CASSQGGGGGYNEQFF
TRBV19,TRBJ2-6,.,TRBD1,TGTGCCAGTAGTATACCTGGGACAGTAAGCTCTGGGGCCAACGTCCTGACTTTC,CASSIPGTVSSGANVLTF
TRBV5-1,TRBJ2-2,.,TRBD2,TGCGCCAGCAGCCAACTAGCGGGGGTTTTTTCCGGGGAGCTGTTTTTT,CASSQLAGVFSGELFF
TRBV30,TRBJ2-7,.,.,TGTGCCTGGAGTCCCGTTGGGGGGGAGCAGTACTTC,CAWSPVGGEQYF
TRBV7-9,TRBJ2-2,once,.,TGTGCCAGCAGCTGGGGGTCCTCCTTTAACACCGGGGAGCTGTTTTTT,CASSWGSSFNTGELFF
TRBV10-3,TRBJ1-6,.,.,TGTGCCATCTCTACCGGGACGCCAAATTCACCCCTCCACTTT,CAISTGTPNSPLHF